Below are 27 T cell receptor beta chains sequenced from a single sample in a study of blood T cell repertoires in COVID-19 (dated by TCRdb to the early 2020s). Receptors were amplified or captured by the immunoSEQ multiplex PCR assay. TCRdb re-hosts the immuneACCESS table, in-frame sequences only. Its copies lack some clones; in the studies checked, an unresolved V gene accounts for under half of them, and the cause for the rest is not known. Across this sample there are about 250,000 clones, with 90% seen only once. Approximately 2.1% of the sample goes to the ten largest clones. Sequencing was done on a sample of peripheral blood. These receptors came from a woman aged 60-75 years with COVID-19, enrolled during active disease.

The chain uses TRBV5-8 and TRBJ1-4, with TRBD1 identical over 9 bases. Germline lookup yields CDR1 SGHTS and CDR2 YDEGEE. The V segment lost 4 bases and the J segment 5 bases; nucleotides outside the gene matches: 6. The CDR3 is 15 residues long. The CDR3 coding sequence is TGTGCCAGCAGCCCGGGACAGGGCCTCAATGAAAAACTGTTTTTT. Protein: CASSPGQGLNEKLFF.

The rearrangement joins TRBV20-1 to TRBJ2-3; the match to TRBD2 covers 7 bases. The CDR3 is 11 amino acids. Trimming removed 6 bases from V and 6 bases from J; junction bases left unmatched: 3. Germline CDR1 reads DFQATT; CDR2 reads SNEGSKA (reference sequence). For the CDR3, the DNA is TGCAGTGCGGGGGGGTCGGATACGCAGTATTTT. It is translated as CSAGGSDTQYF.

The chain joins TRBV5-1 to TRBJ2-7; TRBD1 matches 9 bases. CDR1 and CDR2 (germline): SGHRS, YFSETQ. The CDR3 has 15 amino acids. J lost 2 bases, V lost 2 bases, and 5 bases had no gene match. The CDR3 DNA reads TGCGCCAGCAGCTTAGGGACAGGGCGGACCTACGAGCAGTACTTC. Protein product: CASSLGTGRTYEQYF.

This chain connects TRBV7-2 to TRBJ1-6; 11 nucleotides line up with TRBD1. Germline-derived CDR1 and CDR2 are SGHTA and FQGNSA. The CDR3 consists of 17 residues. The V gene end was trimmed by 5 bases and the J gene end by 10 bases; junction bases not matched to a gene: 13. The CDR3 loop reads CASSIQSGTGGLSPLHF. The CDR3, as DNA: TGTGCCAGCAGCATACAATCCGGGACAGGGGGGTTGTCACCCCTCCACTTT.

The gene calls are TRBV29-1 and TRBJ1-1; unclear D gene. The ends were cut back, 3 bases at V and 1 base at J, with 9 bases in the middle. Germline V gene data show CDR1 as SQVTM and CDR2 as ANQGSEA. This CDR3 spans 13 amino acids. The CDR3 loop reads CSVDVQANTEAFF. The CDR3 DNA reads as TGCAGCGTTGACGTCCAGGCGAACACTGAAGCTTTCTTT.

This clone was detected only a few times. V gene TRBV7-6 combines with J gene TRBJ2-2; TRBD1 matches at 12 bases. This CDR3 contains 16 residues. Germline V gene data show CDR1 as SGHVS and CDR2 as FNYEAQ. V gave up 8 bases and J gave up 4 bases; unmatched junction bases: 8. The CDR3 DNA is TGTGCCAGCCAAGCTTGGGGACAGGGGGCCACCGGGGAGCTGTTTTTT. It yields the protein CASQAWGQGATGELFF. Based on the CDR3 plus reference TRBV7-6 and TRBJ2-2, the full variable domain is GAGVSQSPRYKVTKRGQDVALRCDPISGHVSLYWYRQALGQGPEFLTYFNYEAQQDKSGLPNDRFSAERPEGSISTLTIQRTEQRDSAMYRCASQAWGQGATGELFFGEGSRLTVL.

The chain is built from TRBV5-5 and TRBJ2-4; 8 bases match TRBD1. The CDR3 spans 18 residues. Germline V gives CDR1 SGHKS, CDR2 YYEKEE (reference sequence). Germline trimming cut 0 bases from V and 0 bases from J; bases unmatched to any gene: 8. CDR3 amino acids: CASSLVRGLSLAKNIQYF. The CDR3 DNA reads as TGTGCCAGCAGCTTGGTCAGGGGGCTATCGCTAGCCAAAAACATTCAGTACTTC.

The chain combines TRBV6-1 with TRBJ1-5; tentative D call: TRBD1 (6 bases). V was shortened by 3 bases and J by 9 bases, with 6 bases between the two germline ends. The CDR3 is 11 residues long. The germline gives CDR1 MNHNS, CDR2 SASEGT. CDR3 coding DNA: TGTGCCAGCAGTGAGGGGGCGCCCCAGCATTTT. It specifies CASSEGAPQHF.

This clone appeared once. The rearrangement uses TRBV20-1 and TRBJ1-6; D ambiguous. The germline V gene encodes CDR1 DFQATT and CDR2 SNEGSKA (reference sequence). V was cut by 3 bases and J by 10 bases, with 16 bases left in between. The CDR3 contains 14 residues. The CDR3 DNA follows: TGCAGTGCTAGTGACTCGGCCGGGAGGTCACCCCTCCACTTT. It encodes CSASDSAGRSPLHF.

The genes are TRBV10-3 and TRBJ1-2; no clear D. The CDR3 is made up of 13 amino acids. Germline V gene lookup returns CDR1 ENHRY and CDR2 SYGVKD. The V end was cut by 3 bases, the J end by 4 bases, with 9 bases between. CDR3 protein: CAISDPAGYGYTF. The CDR3 nucleotides read TGTGCCATCAGTGACCCGGCAGGCTATGGCTACACCTTC.

The chain employs TRBV5-1 and TRBJ2-3, with TRBD2 matching 11 bases. This CDR3 is built from 17 residues. The germline V gene has CDR1 SGHRS and CDR2 YFSETQ. The V and J ends lost 3 bases and 6 bases, in that order; junction bases with no gene match: 12. CDR3 protein: CASSSLTSGVSGDTQYF. In DNA, the CDR3 is TGCGCCAGCAGCTCACTGACTAGCGGGGTGTCCGGCGATACGCAGTATTTT.

The gene calls are TRBV12-5 and TRBJ1-1; the D gene is possibly TRBD1 (6 bases). V dropped 2 bases and J dropped 11 bases, with 21 bases sitting between them. The V gene's germline CDR1 is LGHNT and CDR2 FRNRAP. The CDR3 has 15 amino acids. The CDR3, as DNA: TGTGCTAGTGGTTTGACCTCGGGACACCTCTTGGGGGCTTTCTTT. It is translated as CASGLTSGHLLGAFF. The complete variable domain, with remaining parts taken from reference TRBV12-5 and TRBJ1-1, reads DARVTQTPRHKVTEMGQEVTMRCQPILGHNTVFWYRQTMMQGLELLAYFRNRAPLDDSGMPKDRFSAEMPDATLATLKIQPSEPRDSAVYFCASGLTSGHLLGAFFGQGTRLTVV.

The chain employs TRBV11-2 and TRBJ2-3, with 10 bases that match TRBD2. Germline values: CDR1 SGHAT, CDR2 FQNNGV. J lost 3 bases, V lost 3 bases, and 6 bases had no gene match. The CDR3 sequence is 16 residues long. The CDR3 nucleotides read TGTGCCAGCAGCTTCCGAGCGGGGGGGGTTACAGATACGCAGTATTTT. Protein sequence: CASSFRAGGVTDTQYF. Based on the CDR3 plus reference TRBV11-2 and TRBJ2-3, the full variable domain is EAGVAQSPRYKIIEKRQSVAFWCNPISGHATLYWYQQILGQGPKLLIQFQNNGVVDDSQLPKDRFSAERLKGVDSTLKIQPAKLEDSAVYLCASSFRAGGVTDTQYFGPGTRLTVL.

The chain links TRBV27 to TRBJ1-2; 10 nucleotides agree with TRBD1. V gave up 5 bases and J gave up 4 bases; unmatched junction bases: 7. Looked up from germline, CDR1 is MNHEY and CDR2 is SMNVEV (reference sequence). CDR3 length: 15 residues. The CDR3 here is CASSPNRDRGYGYTF. The CDR3, as DNA: TGTGCCAGCAGTCCCAACCGGGACAGGGGCTATGGCTACACCTTC.

DNA of the CDR3: TGCGCCAGCAGCCAAGGTAACCGGGACAGGGAAACTGAAGCTTTCTTT. Translation gives CASSQGNRDRETEAFF. The chain recombines TRBV4-3 with TRBJ1-1, with 9 bases aligning to TRBD1. The germline gives CDR1 LGHNA, CDR2 YSLEER. Trimming took 1 base from V and 5 from J; bases not matched to a gene: 8. There are 16 residues in the CDR3.

This clone was found once. The chain recombines TRBV9 with TRBJ2-1; TRBD1 might be the D (6 bases). Germline V gene sequence: CDR1 SGDLS, CDR2 YYNGEE. Trimming stripped 3 bases from V and 0 bases from J, with 10 bases between. The CDR3 is 15 amino acids. The CDR3 here is CASSGGLSSYNEQFF. The DNA for the CDR3 is TGTGCCAGCAGCGGGGGGCTAAGCTCCTACAATGAGCAGTTCTTC.

CDR3 nucleotides: TGTGCCAGCTCACCTAGGAGGCAGGGGCGGGATACGCAGTATTTT. Residues: CASSPRRQGRDTQYF. The V call is TRBV18, the J call TRBJ2-3; D is perhaps TRBD1 (6 bases). There are 15 residues in the CDR3. The germline V and J ends were trimmed by 3 bases and 6 bases, with 16 bases remaining between them. Germline values: CDR1 KGHSH, CDR2 LQKENI.

The chain carries TRBV10-3 and TRBJ2-3; 11 bases align to TRBD1. From germline, CDR1 is ENHRY and CDR2 SYGVKD. CDR3 size: 15 residues. The junction had 4 bases not matched to a gene; V was cut back by 4 bases and J by 4 bases. The CDR3 bases are TGTGCCATCAGTGGGGGACAGGGGGTCCCAGATACGCAGTATTTT. Its protein product is CAISGGQGVPDTQYF.

The CDR3 sequence: CASSGGQGGQNTEAFF. The CDR3 region has the DNA TGTGCCAGCAGCGGGGGACAGGGAGGCCAGAACACTGAAGCTTTCTTT. This chain uses TRBV5-6 with TRBJ1-1, with 9 nucleotides matching TRBD1. The length of the CDR3 is 16 residues. V trimming: 4 bases; J trimming: 1 base; junction bases outside the gene matches: 8. Germline CDR1 and CDR2: SGHDT and YYEEEE.

This clone was detected only once. The chain joins TRBV15 to TRBJ2-6; possible D gene TRBD2, 5 bases. Trimming removed 4 bases at V and 2 bases at J, with 12 bases between. The CDR3 contains 16 residues. The V gene's germline CDR1 is LNHNV and CDR2 YYDKDF (reference sequence). The CDR3 DNA is TGTGCCACCAGCACGCACCAGGAGGCTGGGGCCAACGTCCTGACTTTC. It codes for CATSTHQEAGANVLTF.

In DNA form, the CDR3 reads TGTGCCAGCAGGTTCGGACAGGGGAACTATGGCTACACCTTC. It encodes CASRFGQGNYGYTF. The genes are TRBV6-6 and TRBJ1-2, with TRBD1 identical over 9 bases. The germline CDR1 and CDR2 sequences are MNHNY and SVGAGI (reference sequence). J lost 2 bases, V lost 6 bases, and 4 bases had no gene match. The CDR3 length is 14 residues.

This rearrangement joins TRBV29-1 to TRBJ1-1; D unclear. Germline V gene lookup returns CDR1 SQVTM and CDR2 ANQGSEA. The CDR3 is 14 amino acids. V shed 6 bases and J shed 1 base, with 15 bases lying between them. The CDR3 sequence is CSVPPPGRNTEAFF. The DNA for the CDR3 is TGCAGCGTCCCCCCCCCGGGGAGGAACACTGAAGCTTTCTTT.

The V call is TRBV11-2, the J call TRBJ2-3, with D possibly being TRBD1 (5 bases). V dropped 3 bases and J dropped 4 bases, with 17 bases sitting between them. The CDR3 runs 16 residues. From germline, CDR1 is SGHAT and CDR2 FQNNGV. The CDR3 DNA reads TGTGCCAGCAGCTTGCGCGGCCGAATAGGGGCAGATACGCAGTATTTT. It yields the protein CASSLRGRIGADTQYF.

This rearrangement joins TRBV7-5 to TRBJ2-3; the D call of TRBD2 is as the table states it, not checked on the DNA. TRBV7-5 is a pseudogene. There are 17 residues in the CDR3. CDR3 sequence: CARKVASGGAGTDTQYF. The CDR3 bases are TGTGCCAGGAAGGTGGCTAGCGGGGGGGCCGGTACAGATACGCAGTATTTT.

The chain recombines TRBV6-2 or TRBV6-3 with TRBJ2-2, with D tentatively TRBD1 (7 bases). Trimming removed 6 bases at V and 0 bases at J, with 20 bases between. The germline gives CDR1 MNHEY, CDR2 SVGEGT. This CDR3 comprises 18 residues. The CDR3 DNA sequence: TGTGCCAGCAGCCGCCCGGTCAGGGGGGCAGCGAACACCGGGGAGCTGTTTTTT. Translation: CASSRPVRGAANTGELFF.

This clone occurred once. The rearrangement uses TRBV2 and TRBJ2-7; weak D call: TRBD1 (5 bases). Germline-derived CDR1 and CDR2 are SNHLY and FYNNEI. With 3 bases removed from V and 0 bases from J, the gap between germline ends came to 12 bases. CDR3 length equals 15 residues. CDR3: CASSDRQTSSYEQYF. The CDR3 DNA sequence: TGTGCCAGCAGTGACCGACAGACCAGCTCCTACGAGCAGTACTTC.

The chain links TRBV2 to TRBJ1-1; no clear D gene. V dropped 7 bases and J dropped 4 bases, with 7 bases sitting between them. The CDR3 length is 11 residues. Germline values: CDR1 SNHLY, CDR2 FYNNEI. Written as DNA, the CDR3 is TGTGCCAGCATGAGGTTCACTGAAGCTTTCTTT. This codes for CASMRFTEAFF. The whole variable domain, filled in from reference TRBV2 and TRBJ1-1, reads EPEVTQTPSHQVTQMGQEVILRCVPISNHLYFYWYRQILGQKVEFLVSFYNNEISEKSEIFDDQFSVERPDGSNFTLKIRSTKLEDSAMYFCASMRFTEAFFGQGTRLTVV.